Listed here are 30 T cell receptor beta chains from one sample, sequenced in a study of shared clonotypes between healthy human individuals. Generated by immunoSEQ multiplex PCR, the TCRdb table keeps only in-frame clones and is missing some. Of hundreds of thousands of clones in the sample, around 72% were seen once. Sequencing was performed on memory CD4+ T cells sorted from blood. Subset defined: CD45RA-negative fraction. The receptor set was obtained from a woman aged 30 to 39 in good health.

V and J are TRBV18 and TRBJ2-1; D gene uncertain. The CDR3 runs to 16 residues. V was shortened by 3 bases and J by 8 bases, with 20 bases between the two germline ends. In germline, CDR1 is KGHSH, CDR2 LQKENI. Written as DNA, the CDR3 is TGTGCCAGCTCACCGGTCGAAGCGTGGCAGGACGATGAGCAGTTCTTC. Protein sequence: CASSPVEAWQDDEQFF.

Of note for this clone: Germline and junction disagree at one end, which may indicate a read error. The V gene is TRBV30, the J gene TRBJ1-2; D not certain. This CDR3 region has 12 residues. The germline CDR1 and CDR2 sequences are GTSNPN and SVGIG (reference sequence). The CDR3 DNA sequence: TGTGCCTGGAGCGCTGGGAACTATGGCGACACCTTC. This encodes CAWSAGNYGDTF. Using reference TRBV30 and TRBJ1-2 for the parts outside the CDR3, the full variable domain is SQTIHQWPATLVQPVGSPLSLECTVEGTSNPNLYWYRQAAGRGLQLLFYSVGIGQISSEVPQNLSASRPQDRQFILSSKKLLLSDSGFYLCAWSAGNYGDTFGSGTRLTVV.

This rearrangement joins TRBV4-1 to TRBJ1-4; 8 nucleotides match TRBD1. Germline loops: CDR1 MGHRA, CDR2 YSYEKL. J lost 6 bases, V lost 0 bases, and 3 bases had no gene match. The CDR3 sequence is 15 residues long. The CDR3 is CASSQEDREDEKLFF. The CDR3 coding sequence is TGCGCCAGCAGCCAAGAGGACAGGGAGGATGAAAAACTGTTTTTT.

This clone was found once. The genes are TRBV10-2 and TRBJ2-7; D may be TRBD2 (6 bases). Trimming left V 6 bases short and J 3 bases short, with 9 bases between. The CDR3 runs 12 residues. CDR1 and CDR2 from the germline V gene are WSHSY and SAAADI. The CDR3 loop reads CASRGTFYEQYF. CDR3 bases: TGCGCCAGCAGAGGGACTTTCTACGAGCAGTACTTC.

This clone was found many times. The chain's CDR3 is CAISESSTGDEQFF. The CDR3 region has the DNA TGTGCCATCAGTGAGTCGAGCACGGGGGACGAGCAGTTCTTC. This chain connects TRBV10-3 to TRBJ2-1, with TRBD2 as a possible D gene (6 bases). V was cut by 0 bases and J by 10 bases, with 13 bases left in between. CDR1 and CDR2 (germline): ENHRY, SYGVKD. The CDR3 consists of 14 residues.

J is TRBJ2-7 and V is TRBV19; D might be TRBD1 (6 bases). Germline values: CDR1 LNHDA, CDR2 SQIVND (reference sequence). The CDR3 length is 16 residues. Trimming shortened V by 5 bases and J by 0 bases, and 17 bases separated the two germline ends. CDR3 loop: CASSRREQGFSYEQYF. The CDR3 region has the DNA TGTGCCAGTAGTCGAAGGGAACAGGGTTTCTCCTACGAGCAGTACTTC.

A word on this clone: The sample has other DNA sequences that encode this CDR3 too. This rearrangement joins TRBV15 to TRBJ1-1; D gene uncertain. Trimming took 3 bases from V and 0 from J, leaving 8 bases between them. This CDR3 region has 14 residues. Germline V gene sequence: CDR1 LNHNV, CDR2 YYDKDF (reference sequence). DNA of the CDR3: TGTGCCACCAGCAGGACCCGGATGAACACTGAAGCTTTCTTT. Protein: CATSRTRMNTEAFF.

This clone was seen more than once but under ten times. CDR3 protein: CASRSGQEHNEQFF. Written as DNA, the CDR3 is TGTGCCAGCCGTTCGGGACAGGAACACAATGAGCAGTTCTTC. The rearrangement links TRBV28 to TRBJ2-1; 8 bases map to TRBD1. With V trimmed by 8 bases and J by 5 bases, 8 bases remained unmatched. From germline, CDR1 is MDHEN and CDR2 SYDVKM. The CDR3 contains 14 residues.

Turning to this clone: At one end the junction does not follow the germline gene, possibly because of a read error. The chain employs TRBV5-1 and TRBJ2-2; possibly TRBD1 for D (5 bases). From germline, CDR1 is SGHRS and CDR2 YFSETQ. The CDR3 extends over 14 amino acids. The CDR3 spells CASSLGQGAGELFF. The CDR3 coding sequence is TGTGCCAGCAGCCTGGGGCAGGGCGCCGGGGAGCTGTTTTTT.

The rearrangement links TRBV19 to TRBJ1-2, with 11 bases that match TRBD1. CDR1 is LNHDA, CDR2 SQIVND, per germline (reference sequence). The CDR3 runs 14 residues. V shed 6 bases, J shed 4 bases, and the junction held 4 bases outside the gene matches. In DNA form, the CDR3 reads TGTGCCAGTAGAGGACAGGGGGCGACCTATGGCTACACCTTC. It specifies CASRGQGATYGYTF.

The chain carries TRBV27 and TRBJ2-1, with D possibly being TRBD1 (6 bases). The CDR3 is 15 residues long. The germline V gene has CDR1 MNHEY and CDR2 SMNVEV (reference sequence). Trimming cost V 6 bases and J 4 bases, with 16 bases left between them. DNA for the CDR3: TGTGCCAGCAGGGACGGGACACTCCTATACAATGAGCAGTTCTTC. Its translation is CASRDGTLLYNEQFF.

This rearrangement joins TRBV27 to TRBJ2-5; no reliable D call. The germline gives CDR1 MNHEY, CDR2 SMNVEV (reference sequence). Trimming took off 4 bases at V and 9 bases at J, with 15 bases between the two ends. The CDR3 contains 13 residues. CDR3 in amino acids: CASSSNPRWPQYF. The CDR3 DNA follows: TGTGCCAGCAGTTCCAACCCGCGCTGGCCCCAGTACTTC.

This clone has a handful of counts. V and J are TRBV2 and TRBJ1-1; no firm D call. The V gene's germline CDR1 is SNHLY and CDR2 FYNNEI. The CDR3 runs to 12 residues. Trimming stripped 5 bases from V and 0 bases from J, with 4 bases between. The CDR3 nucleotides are TGTGCCAGCAGTAGGGTGAACACTGAAGCTTTCTTT. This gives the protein CASSRVNTEAFF.

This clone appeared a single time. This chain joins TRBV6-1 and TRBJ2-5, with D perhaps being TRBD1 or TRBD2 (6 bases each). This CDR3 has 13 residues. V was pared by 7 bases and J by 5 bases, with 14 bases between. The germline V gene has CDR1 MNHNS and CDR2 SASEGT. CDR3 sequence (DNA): TGTGCCAGCAATTTCGGAGGGGGGGAGACCCAGTACTTC. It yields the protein CASNFGGGETQYF.

The CDR3 DNA reads as TGTGCCAGCAGCGTAGCTGGGATAGGTGAAAAACTGTTTTTT. Translated: CASSVAGIGEKLFF. The V call is TRBV9, the J call TRBJ1-4; no definite D call. Germline V lookup: CDR1 SGDLS, CDR2 YYNGEE. The CDR3 has 14 amino acids. Trimming stripped 0 bases from V and 7 bases from J, with 10 bases between.

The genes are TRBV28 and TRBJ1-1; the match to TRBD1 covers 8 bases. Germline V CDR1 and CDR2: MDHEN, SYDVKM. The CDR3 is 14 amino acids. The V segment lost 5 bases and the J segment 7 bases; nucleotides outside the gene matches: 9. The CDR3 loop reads CASSTSRDRFEAFF. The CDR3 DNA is TGTGCCAGCAGTACGTCCCGGGACAGGTTTGAAGCTTTCTTT.

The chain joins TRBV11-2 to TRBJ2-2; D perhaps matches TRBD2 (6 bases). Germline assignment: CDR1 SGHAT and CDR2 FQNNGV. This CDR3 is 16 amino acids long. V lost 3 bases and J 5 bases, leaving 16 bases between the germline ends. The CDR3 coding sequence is TGTGCCAGCAGCTTTGTGCCGGGAGTTCGGACCGGGGAGCTGTTTTTT. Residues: CASSFVPGVRTGELFF.

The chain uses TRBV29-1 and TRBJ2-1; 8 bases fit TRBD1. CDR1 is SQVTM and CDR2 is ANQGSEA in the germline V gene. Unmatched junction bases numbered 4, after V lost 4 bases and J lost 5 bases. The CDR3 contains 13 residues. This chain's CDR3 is CSVGQGWDNEQFF. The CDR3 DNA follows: TGCAGCGTTGGACAGGGGTGGGACAATGAGCAGTTCTTC.

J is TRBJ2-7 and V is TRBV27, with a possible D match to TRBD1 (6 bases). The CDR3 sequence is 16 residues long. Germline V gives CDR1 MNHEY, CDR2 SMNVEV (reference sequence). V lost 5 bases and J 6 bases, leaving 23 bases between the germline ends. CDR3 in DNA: TGTGCCAGCAGTCCCGCCACAGGGTCTGAAGGGAGCGAGCAGTACTTC. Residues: CASSPATGSEGSEQYF.

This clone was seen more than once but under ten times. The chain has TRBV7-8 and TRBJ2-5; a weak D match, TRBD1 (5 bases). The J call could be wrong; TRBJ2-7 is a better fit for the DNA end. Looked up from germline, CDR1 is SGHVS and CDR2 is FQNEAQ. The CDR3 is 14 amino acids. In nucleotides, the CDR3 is TGTGCCAGCAGCTCCCGGACACGGCCCTACGAGCAGTACTTC. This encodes CASSSRTRPYEQYF.

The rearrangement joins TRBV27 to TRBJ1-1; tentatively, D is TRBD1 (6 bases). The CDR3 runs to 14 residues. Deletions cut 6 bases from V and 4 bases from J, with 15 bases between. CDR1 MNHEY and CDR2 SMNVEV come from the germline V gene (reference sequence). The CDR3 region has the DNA TGTGCCAGCAGCAAAGCAGGGGTCCTCACTGAAGCTTTCTTT. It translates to CASSKAGVLTEAFF.

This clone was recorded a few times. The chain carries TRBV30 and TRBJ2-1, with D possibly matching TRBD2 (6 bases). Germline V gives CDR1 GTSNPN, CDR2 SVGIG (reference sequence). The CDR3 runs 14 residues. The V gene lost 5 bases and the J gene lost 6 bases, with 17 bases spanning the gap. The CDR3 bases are TGTGCCTGGGGGGCGTTTCTAGCGTTCAATGAGCAGTTCTTC. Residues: CAWGAFLAFNEQFF.

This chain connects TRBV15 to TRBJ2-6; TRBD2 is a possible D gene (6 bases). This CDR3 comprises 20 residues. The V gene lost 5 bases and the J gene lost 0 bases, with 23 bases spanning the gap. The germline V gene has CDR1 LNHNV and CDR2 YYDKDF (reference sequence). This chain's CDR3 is CATSPTLTGTQSSGANVLTF. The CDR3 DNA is TGTGCCACCAGCCCGACGCTGACCGGGACTCAAAGCTCTGGGGCCAACGTCCTGACTTTC. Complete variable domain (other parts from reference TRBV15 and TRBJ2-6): DAMVIQNPRYQVTQFGKPVTLSCSQTLNHNVMYWYQQKSSQAPKLLFHYYDKDFNNEADTPDNFQSRRPNTSFCFLDIRSPGLGDTAMYLCATSPTLTGTQSSGANVLTFGAGSRLTVL.

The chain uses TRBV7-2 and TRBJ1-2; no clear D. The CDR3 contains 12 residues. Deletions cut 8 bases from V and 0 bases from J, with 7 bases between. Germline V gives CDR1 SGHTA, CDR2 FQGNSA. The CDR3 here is CASRDTNYGYTF. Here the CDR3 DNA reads TGTGCCAGCCGGGATACTAACTATGGCTACACCTTC.

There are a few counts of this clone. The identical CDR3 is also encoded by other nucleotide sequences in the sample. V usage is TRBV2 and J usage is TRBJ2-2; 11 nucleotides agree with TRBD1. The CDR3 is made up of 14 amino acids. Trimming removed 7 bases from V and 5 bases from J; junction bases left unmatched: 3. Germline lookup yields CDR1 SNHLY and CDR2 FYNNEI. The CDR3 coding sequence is TGTGCCAGCACAGGGACAGGGGGTACCGGGGAGCTGTTTTTT. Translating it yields CASTGTGGTGELFF.

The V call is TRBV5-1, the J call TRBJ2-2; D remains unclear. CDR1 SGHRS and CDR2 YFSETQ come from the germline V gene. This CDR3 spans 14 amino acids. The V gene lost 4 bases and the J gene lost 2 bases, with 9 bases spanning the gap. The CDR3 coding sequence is TGCGCCAGCAGCAGGGAAACTAACACCGGGGAGCTGTTTTTT. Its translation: CASSRETNTGELFF.

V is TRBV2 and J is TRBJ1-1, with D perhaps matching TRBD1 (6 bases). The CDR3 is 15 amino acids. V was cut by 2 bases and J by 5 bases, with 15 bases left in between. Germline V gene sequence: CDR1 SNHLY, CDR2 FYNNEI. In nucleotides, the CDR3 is TGTGCCAGCAGTGAACAGCCCCAGGGGATGACTGAAGCTTTCTTT. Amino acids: CASSEQPQGMTEAFF.

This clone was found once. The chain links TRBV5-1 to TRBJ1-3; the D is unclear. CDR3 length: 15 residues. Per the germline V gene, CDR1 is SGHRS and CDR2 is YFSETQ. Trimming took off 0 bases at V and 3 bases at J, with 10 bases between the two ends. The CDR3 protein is CASSLGRENGNTIYF. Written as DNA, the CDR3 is TGCGCCAGCAGCTTGGGACGGGAGAATGGAAACACCATATATTTT.

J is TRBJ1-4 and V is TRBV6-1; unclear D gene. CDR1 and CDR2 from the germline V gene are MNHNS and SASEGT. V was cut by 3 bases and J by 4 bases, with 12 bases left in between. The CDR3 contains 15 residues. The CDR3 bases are TGTGCCAGCAGTGATAGGAGACCGAGTAATGAAAAACTGTTTTTT. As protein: CASSDRRPSNEKLFF.

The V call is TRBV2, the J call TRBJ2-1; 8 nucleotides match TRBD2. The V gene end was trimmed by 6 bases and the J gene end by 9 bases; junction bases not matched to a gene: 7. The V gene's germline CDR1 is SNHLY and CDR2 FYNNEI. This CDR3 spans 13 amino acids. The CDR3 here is CASRSGSSVEQFF. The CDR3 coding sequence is TGTGCCAGCAGAAGCGGGAGTTCGGTTGAGCAGTTCTTC.